The rows below give T cell receptor beta chains drawn from one sample of a study of blood T cell repertoires in COVID-19. TCRdb keeps only in-frame clones here, not all; method: immunoSEQ multiplex PCR. The table lists fewer than 350,000 clones, 90% of them singletons, with approximately 1.5% in the top ten. Material: PBMCs or T cells enriched from blood (not recorded which). These receptors were taken from a woman aged 18-29 years with acute COVID-19. Both conserved end residues are part of each CDR3.

V	J	CDR3
TRBV7-4	TRBJ2-5	CASSTPPGLAGPQETQYF
TRBV12-3/TRBV12-4	TRBJ2-1	CASSLRRDGEQFF
TRBV7-9	TRBJ2-2	CASSLMKRQNTGELFF
TRBV2	TRBJ2-3	CASSVGTGGTDTQYF
TRBV4-2	TRBJ2-5	CASAPGLAPQYF
TRBV9	TRBJ2-5	CASSTFQGGSGETQYF
TRBV5-5	TRBJ2-1	CASSLGLAVYNEQFF
TRBV4-2	TRBJ2-3	CASSQDPPSRESSDTQYF
TRBV27	TRBJ2-7	CASSLWGGSYEQYF
TRBV4-3	TRBJ1-2	CASSYRQGGNYGYTF
TRBV7-2	TRBJ1-5	CASSSRAGGASNQPQHF
TRBV3-1/TRBV3-2	TRBJ2-7	CASGRRSSYEQYF
TRBV6-2/TRBV6-3	TRBJ2-7	CASSGDSGRIFEQYF
TRBV2	TRBJ2-7	CASSEGVGVPYF